This TCR beta chain was found in a study of control samples from healthy donors and cancer patients. This CDR3 comprises 14 residues. The germline V and J ends were trimmed by 3 bases and 1 base, with 9 bases remaining between them. Germline CDR1 is LNHNV and CDR2 is YYDKDF (reference sequence). The table came from immunoSEQ multiplex PCR; TCRdb's copy has only in-frame clones and leaves some out. The repertoire holds tens of thousands of clones, about 88% seen once, with about an eighth in the top ten. The TCR sequence derives from a woman in her seventies in good health. The sample taken for sequencing was blood. The V and J genes are TRBV15 and TRBJ1-1, with D possibly being TRBD1 (5 bases). The CDR3: CATSRGEQNTEAFF. CDR3 in DNA: TGTGCCACCAGCAGGGGGGAGCAGAACACTGAAGCTTTCTTT.